This T cell receptor beta chain derives from a study of blood T cell repertoires in COVID-19. As for the study in general: Researchers got acute and convalescent COVID-19 samples from the United States, Italy and Spain. T cells, B-cell-depleted T cells, or PBMCs supplied cDNA or gDNA.

Original analysis: Amplification with reference gene primers provided the estimates of nucleated cell counts. Sequencing used immunoSEQ multiplex PCR; TCRdb keeps in-frame clones, though not all of them. D and trimming come from the DNA, and the V and J calls and clone size come from that table. The sample lists 250,000 to 350,000 clones, around 88% occurring once. Sequenced material: peripheral blood. This clonotype was sampled from a woman aged 50 to 65 with acute or convalescent COVID-19.

This CDR3 is CASSFRLARPYEQYF. Written as DNA, the CDR3 is TGTGCCAGCAGTTTCCGACTAGCGCGCCCCTACGAGCAGTACTTC. The chain joins TRBV6-5 to TRBJ2-7; 8 bases agree with TRBD2. In germline, CDR1 is MNHEY, CDR2 SVGAGI. V dropped 4 bases and J dropped 2; count of bases not matched to a gene: 7. The CDR3 is made up of 15 amino acids.